This T cell receptor beta chain came from a study of Ad26.COV2.S vaccination and SARS-CoV-2 variants. Overall study findings and caveats: Spike-specific TCR breadth was greater after Ad26.COV2.S than placebo. In TCR breadth and depth analyses, total T cell responses may have been underestimated.

Comments on this clone: Its antigen is still unknown.

Sample treatment: around 19 received Ad26.COV2.S at low or high dose, single or two shots; about 5 received placebo; per-sample allocation not given. Day 63 after the first injection of vaccine or placebo was the sampling time. This CDR3 region has 12 residues. The V gene lost 6 bases and the J gene lost 4 bases, with 9 bases spanning the gap. Germline V lookup: CDR1 SNHLY, CDR2 FYNNEI. Measured with immunoSEQ multiplex PCR; TCRdb has only the in-frame clones, and not every one. The data show about 370,000 clones, with more than 85% seen just once and 3.5% held by the top ten. Source: peripheral blood, taken in a trial of Ad26.COV2.S vaccine versus placebo. This sequence joins TRBV2 and TRBJ1-2; D is uncertain. The TCR originated in a person between 18 and 59 years old who received the Ad26.COV2.S COVID-19 vaccine or a placebo. This CDR3 is CASRSSGYGYTF. The DNA of the CDR3 is TGTGCCAGCAGGTCATCTGGCTATGGCTACACCTTC.